The 4 T cell receptor beta chains in this list originate from one sample, sequenced in a study of cytomegalovirus exposure and HLA in healthy donors. Use of 60 Vbeta and 13 Jbeta primers characterized the PCR. Sequenced by immunoSEQ multiplex PCR; TCRdb stores in-frame clones only, minus some. The sample carries roughly 100,000 clones, over 60% recorded once. Material for sequencing was PBMCs. These TCRs come from a woman aged 50 to 60 in good health and CMV-seropositive.

The chain combines TRBV7-9 with TRBJ1-1; D gene ambiguous. V lost 1 base and J lost 1, with 7 bases in between. The CDR3 is made up of 14 amino acids. CDR1 and CDR2 from the germline V gene are SEHNR and FQNEAQ (reference sequence). CDR3 bases: TGTGCCAGCAGCTTAGGAGGAGCGAACACTGAAGCTTTCTTT. Translated, it gives CASSLGGANTEAFF.

This clone was seen a few times. CDR3 protein: CASTIAWPTEAFF. The CDR3 nucleotides read TGTGCCAGCACGATCGCATGGCCCACTGAAGCTTTCTTT. V gene TRBV28 combines with J gene TRBJ1-1; D remains ambiguous. The ends were cut back, 7 bases at V and 4 bases at J, with 13 bases in the middle. Germline CDR1 MDHEN, CDR2 SYDVKM. The CDR3 consists of 13 residues.

V gene TRBV5-1 combines with J gene TRBJ1-5, with D perhaps TRBD1 (5 bases). Germline V gene sequence: CDR1 SGHRS, CDR2 YFSETQ. The ends were cut back, 4 bases at V and 6 bases at J, with 17 bases in the middle. CDR3 size: 15 residues. The chain's CDR3 is CASSPFGREVQPQHF. Written as DNA, the CDR3 is TGCGCCAGCAGCCCCTTTGGCAGGGAGGTTCAGCCCCAGCATTTT.

For the CDR3, the DNA is TGTGCCAGCAGCTTGGGGGGACAGGGGGTTTCACCCCTCCACTTT. The encoded protein is CASSLGGQGVSPLHF. The chain has TRBV5-5 and TRBJ1-6; TRBD1 agrees at 11 bases. The trim removed 0 bases at V and 9 bases at J, leaving 2 bases unmatched. This CDR3 region has 15 residues. Germline V gives CDR1 SGHKS, CDR2 YYEKEE (reference sequence).